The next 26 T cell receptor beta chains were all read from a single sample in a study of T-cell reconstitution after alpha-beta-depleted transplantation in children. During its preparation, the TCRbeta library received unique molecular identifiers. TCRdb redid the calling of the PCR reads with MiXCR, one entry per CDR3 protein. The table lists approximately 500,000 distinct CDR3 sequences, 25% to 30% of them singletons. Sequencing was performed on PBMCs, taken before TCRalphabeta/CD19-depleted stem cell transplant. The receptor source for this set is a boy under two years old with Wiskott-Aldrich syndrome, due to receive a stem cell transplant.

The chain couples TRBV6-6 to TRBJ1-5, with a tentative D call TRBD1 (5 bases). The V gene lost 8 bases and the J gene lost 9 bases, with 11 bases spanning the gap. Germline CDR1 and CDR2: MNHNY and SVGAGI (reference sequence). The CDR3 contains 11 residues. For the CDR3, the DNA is TGTGCCAGCGGGACTGGAGGGCCCCAGCATTTT. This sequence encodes CASGTGGPQHF.

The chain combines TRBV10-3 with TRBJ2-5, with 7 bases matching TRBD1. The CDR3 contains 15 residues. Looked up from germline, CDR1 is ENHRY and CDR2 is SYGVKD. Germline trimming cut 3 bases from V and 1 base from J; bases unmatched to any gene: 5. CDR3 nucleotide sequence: TGTGCCATCAGTGATAGTAGGACAGGCCAAGAGACCCAGTACTTC. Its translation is CAISDSRTGQETQYF.

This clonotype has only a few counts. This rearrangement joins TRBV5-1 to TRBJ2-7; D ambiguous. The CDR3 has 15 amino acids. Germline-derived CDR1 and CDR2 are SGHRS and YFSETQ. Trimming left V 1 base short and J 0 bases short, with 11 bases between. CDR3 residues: CASSLRPQNSYEQYF. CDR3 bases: TGCGCCAGCAGCTTGAGGCCACAAAACTCCTACGAGCAGTACTTC. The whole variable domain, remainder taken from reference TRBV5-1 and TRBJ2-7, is KAGVTQTPRYLIKTRGQQVTLSCSPISGHRSVSWYQQTPGQGLQFLFEYFSETQRNKGNFPGRFSGRQFSNSRSEMNVSTLELGDSALYLCASSLRPQNSYEQYFGPGTRLTVT.

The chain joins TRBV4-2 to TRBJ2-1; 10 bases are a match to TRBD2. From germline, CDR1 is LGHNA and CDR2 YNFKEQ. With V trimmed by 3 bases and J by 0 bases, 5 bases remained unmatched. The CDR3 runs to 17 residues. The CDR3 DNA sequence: TGTGCCAGCAGCCAGTCCTCTAGCGGGAGCTCCTACAATGAGCAGTTCTTC. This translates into CASSQSSSGSSYNEQFF.

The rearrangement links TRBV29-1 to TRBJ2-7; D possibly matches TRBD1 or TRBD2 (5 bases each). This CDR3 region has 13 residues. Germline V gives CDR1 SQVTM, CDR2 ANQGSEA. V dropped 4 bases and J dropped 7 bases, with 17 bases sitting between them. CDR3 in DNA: TGCAGCGTTGGGGGCAGACTACTACGGGAGCAGTACTTC. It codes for CSVGGRLLREQYF.

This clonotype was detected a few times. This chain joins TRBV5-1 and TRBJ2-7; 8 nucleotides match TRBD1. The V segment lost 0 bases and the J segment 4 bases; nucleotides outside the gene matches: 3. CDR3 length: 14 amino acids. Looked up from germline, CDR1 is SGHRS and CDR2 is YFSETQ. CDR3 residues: CASSLDRGAYEQYF. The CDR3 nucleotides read TGCGCCAGCAGCTTGGACAGGGGGGCGTACGAGCAGTACTTC.

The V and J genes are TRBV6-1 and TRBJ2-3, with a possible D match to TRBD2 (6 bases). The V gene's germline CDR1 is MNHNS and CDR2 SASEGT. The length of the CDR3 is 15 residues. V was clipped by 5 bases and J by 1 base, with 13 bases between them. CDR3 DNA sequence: TGTGCCAGCAGTACGCCGACTAGGGGCACAGATACGCAGTATTTT. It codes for CASSTPTRGTDTQYF.

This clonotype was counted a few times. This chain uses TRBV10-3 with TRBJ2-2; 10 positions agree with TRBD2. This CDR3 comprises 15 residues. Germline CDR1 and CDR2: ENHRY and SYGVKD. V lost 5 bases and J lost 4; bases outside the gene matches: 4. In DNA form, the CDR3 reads TGTGCCATCAGTTCTAGCGGGAGCGGCACCGGGGAGCTGTTTTTT. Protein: CAISSSGSGTGELFF.

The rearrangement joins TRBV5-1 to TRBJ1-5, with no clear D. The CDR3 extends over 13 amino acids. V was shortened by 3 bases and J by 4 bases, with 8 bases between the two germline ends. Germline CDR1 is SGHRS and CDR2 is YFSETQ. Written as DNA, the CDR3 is TGCGCCAGCAGCTGGGGAGAGAATCAGCCCCAGCATTTT. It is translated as CASSWGENQPQHF. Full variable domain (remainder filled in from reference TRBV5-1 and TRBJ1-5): KAGVTQTPRYLIKTRGQQVTLSCSPISGHRSVSWYQQTPGQGLQFLFEYFSETQRNKGNFPGRFSGRQFSNSRSEMNVSTLELGDSALYLCASSWGENQPQHFGDGTRLSIL.

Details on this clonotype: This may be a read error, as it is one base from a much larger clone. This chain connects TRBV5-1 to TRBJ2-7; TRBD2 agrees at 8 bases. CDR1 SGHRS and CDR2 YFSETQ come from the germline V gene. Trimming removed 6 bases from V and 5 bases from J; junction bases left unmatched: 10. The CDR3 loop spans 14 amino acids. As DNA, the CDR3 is TGCGCCAGCACCAGACCGGGAGGGGTTGACGAGCAGTACTTC. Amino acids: CASTRPGGVDEQYF.

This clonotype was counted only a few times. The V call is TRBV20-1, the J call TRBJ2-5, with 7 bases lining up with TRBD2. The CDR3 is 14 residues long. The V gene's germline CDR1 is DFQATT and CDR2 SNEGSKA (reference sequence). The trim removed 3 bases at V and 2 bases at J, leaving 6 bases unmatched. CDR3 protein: CSASFLLAQETQYF. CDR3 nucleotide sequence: TGCAGTGCTAGTTTCCTACTAGCGCAAGAGACCCAGTACTTC.

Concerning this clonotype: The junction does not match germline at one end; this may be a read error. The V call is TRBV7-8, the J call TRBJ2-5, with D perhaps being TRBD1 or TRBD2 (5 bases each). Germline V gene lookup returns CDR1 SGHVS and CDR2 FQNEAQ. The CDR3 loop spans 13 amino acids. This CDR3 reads CASSFWDQKTQYF. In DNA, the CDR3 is TGTGCCAGCAGCTTTTGGGACCAAAAGACCCAGTACTTC.

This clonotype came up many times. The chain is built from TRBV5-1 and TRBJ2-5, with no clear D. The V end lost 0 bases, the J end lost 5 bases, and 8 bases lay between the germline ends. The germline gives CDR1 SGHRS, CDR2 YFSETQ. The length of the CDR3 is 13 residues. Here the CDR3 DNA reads TGCGCCAGCAGCTTGGCCCCTTACGAGACCCAGTACTTC. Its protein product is CASSLAPYETQYF.

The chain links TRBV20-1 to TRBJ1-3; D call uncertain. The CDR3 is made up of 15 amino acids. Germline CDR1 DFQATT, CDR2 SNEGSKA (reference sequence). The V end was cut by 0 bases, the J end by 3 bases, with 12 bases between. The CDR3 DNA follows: TGCAGTGCTAGAGATCCACAGCAGATTGGAAACACCATATATTTT. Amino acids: CSARDPQQIGNTIYF.

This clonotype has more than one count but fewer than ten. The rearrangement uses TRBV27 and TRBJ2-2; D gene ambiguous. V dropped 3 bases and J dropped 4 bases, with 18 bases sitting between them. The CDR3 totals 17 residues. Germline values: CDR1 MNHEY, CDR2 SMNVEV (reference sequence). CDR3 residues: CASSFLSPVGITGELFF. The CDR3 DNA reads TGTGCCAGCAGTTTTTTAAGCCCGGTAGGGATCACCGGGGAGCTGTTTTTT.

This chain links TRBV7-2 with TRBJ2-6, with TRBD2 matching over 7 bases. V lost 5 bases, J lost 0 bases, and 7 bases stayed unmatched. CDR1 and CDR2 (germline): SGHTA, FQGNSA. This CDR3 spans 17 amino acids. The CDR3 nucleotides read TGTGCCAGCAGCCGGACTAGTTTAAACTCTGGGGCCAACGTCCTGACTTTC. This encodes CASSRTSLNSGANVLTF.

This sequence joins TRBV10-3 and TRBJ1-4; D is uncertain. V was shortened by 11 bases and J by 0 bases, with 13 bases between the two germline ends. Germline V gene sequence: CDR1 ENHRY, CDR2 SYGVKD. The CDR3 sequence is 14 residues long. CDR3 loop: CASRQASTNEKLFF. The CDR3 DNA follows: TGTGCCTCCAGGCAAGCTTCAACTAATGAAAAACTGTTTTTT.

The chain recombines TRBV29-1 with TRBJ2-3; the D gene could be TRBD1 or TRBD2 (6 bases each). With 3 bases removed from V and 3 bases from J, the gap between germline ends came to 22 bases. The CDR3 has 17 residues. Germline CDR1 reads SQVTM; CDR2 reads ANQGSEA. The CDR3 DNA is TGCAGCGTTGAGGGGCACAGGGAGGCCAAGTCAACAGATACGCAGTATTTT. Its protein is CSVEGHREAKSTDTQYF.

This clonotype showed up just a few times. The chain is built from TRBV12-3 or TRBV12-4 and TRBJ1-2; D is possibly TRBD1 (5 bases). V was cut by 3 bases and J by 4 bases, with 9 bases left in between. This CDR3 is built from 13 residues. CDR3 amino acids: CASSLGLSYGYTF. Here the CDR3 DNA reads TGTGCCAGCAGTTTGGGACTAAGCTATGGCTACACCTTC.

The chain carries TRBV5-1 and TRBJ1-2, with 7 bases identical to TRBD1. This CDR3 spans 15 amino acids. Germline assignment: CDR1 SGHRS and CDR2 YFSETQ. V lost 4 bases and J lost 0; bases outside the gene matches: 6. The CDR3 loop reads CASSPGQYSNYGYTF. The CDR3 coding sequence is TGCGCCAGCAGCCCGGGACAGTATTCTAACTATGGCTACACCTTC.

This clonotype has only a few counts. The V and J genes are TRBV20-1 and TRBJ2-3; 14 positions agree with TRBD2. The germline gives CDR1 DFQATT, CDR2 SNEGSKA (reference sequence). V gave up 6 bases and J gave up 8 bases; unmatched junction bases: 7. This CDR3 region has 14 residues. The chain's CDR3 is CSAPPTSGRGTQYF. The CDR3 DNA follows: TGCAGTGCCCCCCCGACTAGCGGGAGGGGTACGCAGTATTTT.

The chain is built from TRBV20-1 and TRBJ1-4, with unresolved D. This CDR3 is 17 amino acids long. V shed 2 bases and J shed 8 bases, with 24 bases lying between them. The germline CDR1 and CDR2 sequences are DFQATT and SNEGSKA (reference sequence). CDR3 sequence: CSARNPAESLSGEKLFF. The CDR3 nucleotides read TGCAGTGCTAGAAACCCGGCCGAGAGTCTTTCTGGCGAAAAACTGTTTTTT.

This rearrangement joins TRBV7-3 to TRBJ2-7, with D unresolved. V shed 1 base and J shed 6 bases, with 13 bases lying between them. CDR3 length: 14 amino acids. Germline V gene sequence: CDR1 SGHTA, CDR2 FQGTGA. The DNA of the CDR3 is TGTGCCAGCAGCTTAAAAGGGTATCAAGGCGAGCAGTACTTC. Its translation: CASSLKGYQGEQYF.

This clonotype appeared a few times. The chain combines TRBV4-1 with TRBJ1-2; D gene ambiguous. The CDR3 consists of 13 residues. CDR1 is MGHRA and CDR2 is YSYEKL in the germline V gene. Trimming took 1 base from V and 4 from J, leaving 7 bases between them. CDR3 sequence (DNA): TGCGCCAGCAGCCAAGTTGAGAGCTATGGCTACACCTTC. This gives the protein CASSQVESYGYTF.

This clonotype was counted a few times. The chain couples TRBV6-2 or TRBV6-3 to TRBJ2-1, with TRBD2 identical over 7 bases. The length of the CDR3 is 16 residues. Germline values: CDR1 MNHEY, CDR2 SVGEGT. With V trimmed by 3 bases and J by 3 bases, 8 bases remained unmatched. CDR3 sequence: CASSYRREAYYNEQFF. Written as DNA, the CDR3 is TGTGCCAGCAGTTATAGACGGGAGGCGTACTACAATGAGCAGTTCTTC.

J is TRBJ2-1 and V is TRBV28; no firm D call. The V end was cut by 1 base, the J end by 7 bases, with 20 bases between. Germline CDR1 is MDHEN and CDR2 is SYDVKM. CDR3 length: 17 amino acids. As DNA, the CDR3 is TGTGCCAGCAGTTTATTCTTCTCGAAGGCAATATGGAATGAGCAGTTCTTC. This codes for CASSLFFSKAIWNEQFF.